This record concerns one T cell receptor (beta chain) sequence. The antigen it binds to is not known. Within one base of it there is no much larger clone, and no base qualities were kept. TCRbeta CDR3 regions were amplified from genomic DNA by means of the immunoSEQ Assay, a bias-controlled multiplex PCR. The source study handled its data this way. The number of nucleated cells in each sample was estimated by amplification of reference gene primers within the assay. To quantify the absolute abundance of each unique TCRbeta CDR3 rearrangement, sequence reads were collapsed and filtered. For each sample, productive Simpson clonality was calculated as the square root of Simpson's diversity index across productive rearrangements. Entries here come from immuneACCESS through TCRdb and include only in-frame sequences with V and J called. Some clones fail to appear in such tables; in the studies checked, an unresolved V gene covers under half of the shortfall, and the cause of the remainder is unknown. The V and J calls and clone size were taken over from that table, and D and trimming were inferred from the DNA. The sample contains some 260,000 clones, roughly 84% of them found a single time. 2% to 2.5% of the sample lies in the top ten.

The data were taken from a study of blood T cell repertoires in COVID-19 (dated by TCRdb to the early 2020s). Study-wide context: Collaborator samples came from the United States, Italy and Spain and covered acute and convalescent phases of COVID-19. Where available, HLA class I and class II types were obtained from metadata supplied by the sample provider rather than from assay-based typing. Samples came from the ongoing ImmuneRACE study (first 160 participants) plus 1,254 subjects from 6 global collaborators. The sample metadata nearly always contained a de-identified subject ID, COVID-19 status, age in years and sex. The prospective study material was composed of cDNA or gDNA derived from T cells, B-cell-depleted T cells, or PBMCs. The dataset comprised deeply sampled blood TCRbeta repertoires from subjects exposed to, actively infected with, or recovered from COVID-19. The repertoires were released in a freely available public database intended as a resource for research on the immune response to SARS-CoV-2.

What the authors observed across the whole study: The amount of clinical and demographic metadata varied by source and participant and was provided uncurated.

Samples from volunteer blood donors who had recovered from COVID-19 were contributed by a second Seattle source. Each collaborating institution followed its own protocols to collect whole blood in K2EDTA tubes. For TCRbeta analysis, collaborator samples were shipped as frozen whole blood, as isolated PBMCs, or as DNA extracted from either sample type. The germline V gene supplies CDR1 SGHTA and CDR2 FQGNSA. Spanning cysteine to phenylalanine, the CDR3 consists of 16 amino acids. Just the 48-base CDR3 DNA is kept, in frame starting at base 1. V and J lose 1 base and 2 bases, and a span of 15 bases separates them.

The V gene is TRBV7-2 and the J gene is TRBJ2-7, with a weak D call of TRBD2 (6 bases match). The sequence came from a woman aged 40 to 49 who had recovered from COVID-19. Sample: peripheral blood. The CDR3 protein is CASSLVERAGPYEQYF. Here is the DNA: TGTGCCAGCAGCTTAGTGGAACGAGCGGGCCCCTACGAGCAGTACTTC. This CDR3, with the reference TRBV7-2 and TRBJ2-7 proteins standing in past its ends, gives the full variable domain GAGVSQSPSNKVTEKGKDVELRCDPISGHTALYWYRQSLGQGLEFLIYFQGNSAPDKSGLPSDRFSAERTGGSVSTLTIQRTQQEDSAVYLCASSLVERAGPYEQYFGPGTRLTVT.